Below are 2 T cell receptor beta chains sequenced from a single sample in a study of lymphopenia after photon versus proton radiotherapy. Assay: immunoSEQ multiplex PCR; the TCRdb copy retains only in-frame clones and omits some. The repertoire holds 20,000 to 25,000 clones, with around 90% as singletons. The material was peripheral blood, obtained from a patient treated with proton-based radiotherapy. The receptors derive from a woman aged 70 to 79 with pancreatic cancer. Some clones in this sample may be carry-over from other donors' samples.

This chain joins TRBV6-5 and TRBJ2-7; a possible D gene is TRBD1 (5 bases). The CDR3 extends over 15 amino acids. V gave up 6 bases and J gave up 3 bases, with 18 bases separating them. Germline CDR1 MNHEY, CDR2 SVGAGI. CDR3 sequence: CASSPRQGFNYEQYF. In DNA, the CDR3 is TGTGCCAGCAGCCCTAGGCAGGGTTTTAACTACGAGCAGTACTTC.

The J gene is TRBJ1-2, the V gene TRBV30, with a weak D call TRBD1 (5 bases). The CDR3 has 18 residues. The V gene's germline CDR1 is GTSNPN and CDR2 SVGIG (reference sequence). The V and J ends lost 0 bases and 8 bases respectively, with 28 bases between them. CDR3 loop: CAWSVLFPRLFDRSGYTF. CDR3 nucleotides: TGTGCCTGGAGTGTACTTTTCCCCCGGTTATTCGACAGATCCGGCTACACCTTC.